This T cell receptor beta chain emerged from a study of cytomegalovirus exposure and HLA in healthy donors listed by TCRdb under 2017. Study-level background: An earlier analysis of some 620 of the donors reported approximately 280 Gb of sequence data and around 110 million unique TCR beta sequences obtained from around 190 million T cells. An early release that covered 500 to 800 HLA-typed donors contained 250 to 350 gigabases of sequencing data and approximately 85 million unique TCR sequences. The genetic ancestry cluster associated with self-reported Caucasian donors included 65% to 90% of the roughly 360 genotyped donors. The study aimed to test whether cataloging public T cell receptors could reveal signatures of past pathogen exposure. Using immunosequencing, the study profiled T cell repertoires from 666 subjects and related those repertoires to cytomegalovirus serostatus. In addition to the first cohort of about 650 subjects, a separate validation cohort of 130 or so different subjects was used. High-throughput TCR immunosequencing, statistical association of individual TCRs with disease status, and machine learning were combined to predict cytomegalovirus infection status. A later analysis re-examined previously published TCR beta repertoires from hundreds of donors and added high-resolution HLA genotyping to investigate patterns of TCR occurrence. The later analysis used no new phenotypic data to find candidate immune exposures, relying instead on TCR beta sequences and their occurrence across donors. To decide whether each TCR beta V gene segment behaved as functional or pseudogenic, an earlier analysis of some 570 of the donors relied on high-throughput TCR beta sequencing. Donor age, sex, ethnicity and CMV serostatus were compiled together with the repertoire data. A later genetic analysis used genome-wide SNP genotypes for 398 of the 666 donors, treating that subset as a discovery cohort. Every repertoire in the discovery cohort had been generated on one and the same sequencing platform. Both class I and class II loci were covered by HLA typing, at four-digit resolution. Typing coverage varied by locus: roughly 629-630 donors for A, B, C, DRB1 and DQB1; 522 for DQA1; more than 600 for DPA1; around 450 for DPB1. Roughly five DR-DQ haplotypes were handled as single units for association and clustering, since linkage in the cohort was strong. Across some 400 genotyped donors of the cohort, an average of approximately 200,000 unique TCR beta nucleotide sequences per donor were sequenced, and 15% to 20% of those sequences were non-productive.

The library was generated by the immunoSEQ multiplex PCR assay. A mixture of 60 forward primers for TCR Vbeta segments and 13 reverse primers for TCR Jbeta segments was used in the multiplex PCR. The CDR3 region of rearranged TCR beta genes was amplified from genomic DNA by a multiplex PCR assay. Amplified TCR beta libraries were sequenced as 87-base-pair reads on the Illumina HiSeq System. In the authors' own workflow: A later analysis tallied roughly 80 million unique TCR beta chains across the 700 or so repertoires, and around 9.9 million of those chains were shared by two or more donors. A nearest-neighbor algorithm error-corrected the raw reads and collapsed the reads into unique sequences, merging closely related sequences to remove PCR and sequencing errors. V, D and J gene segments were assigned by aligning CDR3 sequences to IMGT reference sequences. Each retained sequence needed at least a six-nucleotide match to both a V gene segment and a J gene segment. A rearrangement was called productive if the CDR3 had no stop codons and remained in frame with V and J, and every other rearrangement was called non-productive. Following IMGT convention, CDR3 was defined as the stretch from the second conserved V-encoded cysteine up to the conserved J-encoded phenylalanine. In an earlier analysis of some 550 of the donors, sequences lacking an unambiguous match to a single V gene segment were excluded. An earlier analysis of several hundred of the donors called V segments functional above 56.7% productive rearrangements and segregating when the between-donor standard deviation exceeded 5%. A statistical classification framework was built for diagnosing cytomegalovirus status from the catalog of TCR beta chain sequences. V and J gene assignment, in a later analysis, came from comparing TCR nucleotide sequences with IMGT/GENE-DB human TR gene sequences. The TCRdist pipeline was used in a later analysis to assign CDR3 sequences and most-parsimonious VDJ recombination scenarios. In a later analysis, every TCR beta chain was defined by the combination of its CDR3 amino acid sequence and its V-gene family, and reads without a unique V-gene family were dropped. A later analysis removed roughly 590 highly shared, low-generation-probability nucleotide sequences to deal with suspected cross-contamination and a sequencing artifact. In a later analysis, a clonal expansion index was calculated for each public chain from normalized within-repertoire ranks of inferred template counts. Generation probabilities in a later analysis came from a VDJ recombination model fitted to out-of-frame rearrangements, and those results were checked against IGoR. In a later analysis, hypergeometric tests were used to score TCR-TCR, TCR-HLA and TCR-CMV co-occurrence, with a repertoire-size bias correction applied to TCR pairs. To estimate false discovery rates, a later analysis permuted the HLA or CMV assignments 20 times. In a later analysis, co-occurring TCRs were grouped with DBSCAN, and TCRdist sequence similarity was added when clustering was performed within HLA-allele-positive subsets. Co-occurrence clustering excluded repertoires with fewer than 30,000 or more than 120,000 public chains, plus five with anomalous nucleotide sharing. Here the immuneACCESS table is served through TCRdb, limited to in-frame sequences with V and J called. Missing clones are a known gap in these copies; in checked studies unresolved V genes cover under half, and the rest lacks a known reason. That table furnishes V, J and clone size, whereas the DNA furnished D and trimming. This sample gives hundreds of thousands of clones in total; approximately 70% of them show up just once. The leading ten clones occupy less than 3% of the sample.

Study-wide conclusions, independent of this receptor: A further reported finding was that TCR beta sequences accurately predicted the HLA-A and HLA-B alleles for most subjects in the first cohort. According to a later analysis, parvovirus B19, influenza, CMV and Epstein-Barr virus appeared linked to several top co-occurrence clusters. Because some donors lacked HLA typing at each locus, the association tests relied only on the typed subset. Linkage disequilibrium might explain the correlated functional status among segregating V segments, but an unknown experimental factor could not be excluded. The study gave a list of more than 150 TCR beta chains associated with cytomegalovirus. In this cohort, only TCR beta chains were sequenced, and detectable features were limited by the absence of alpha or paired-chain data. In a later analysis, TCR association rates were found to vary across HLA loci, with the most associated TCRs seen for DRB1 alleles and the fewest for HLA-C alleles. V-gene and J-gene trimming of TCR beta chains was associated with a missense DCLRE1C variant in a later genetic analysis, and the association was replicated in an independent cohort. Broadly in line with IMGT annotations, most TCR beta V segments showed up in productive rearrangements about 87% or about 30% of the time in an earlier analysis of approximately 640 of the donors. A cluster of highly shared sequence variants was judged likely to be a technical artifact of the sequencing pipeline. Most CMV-associated TCR beta chains appeared to be HLA-restricted in a later analysis, and the HLA associations seemed to be driven largely by CMV exposure. It was suggested by the authors that the approach could potentially be generalized to other disease states and immunological phenotypes. In vitro tests confirmed that a few of the cytomegalovirus-associated TCR beta chains recognize cytomegalovirus antigens. Because the 87-base-pair reads could not distinguish some IMGT-functional V segments, including TRBV6-2 and TRBV6-3, those segments were excluded. The classifier was reported to diagnose cytomegalovirus status with high specificity and sensitivity in both the original and validation cohorts. In a later analysis, HLA-associated TCR beta chains were found to be more clonally expanded and to have lower generation probabilities than equally common non-associated chains. In a later genetic analysis, fewer N-insertions in productive TCRs were reported among donors in an Asian-associated ancestry cluster than the roughly 670-donor mean. Specific HLA alleles were associated with roughly 17,000 TCR beta sequences at a false discovery rate of 0.05 in a later analysis. Assigning TCR associations to individual alleles was difficult when HLA alleles, especially DR and DQ, strongly co-occurred. CMV serostatus was the only immune exposure information available for the cohort. The earlier analysis of almost 600 of the donors excluded roughly 17 rarely observed V segments, including chromosome 9 orphons, because counts were too low. Sequencing depth was assumed to be roughly uniform across donors in the presence/absence analyses, though that assumption may not hold. Most TCR sequences were observed very rarely across donors, whereas some public TCRs were present in many individuals.

Points on this clone: It lacks a known antigen. It has no much larger one-base neighbor in the sample; base qualities were not kept.

The cohort comprised 670 or so healthy bone marrow donors. At the time of sampling, all cohort members were nominally healthy, though unrecorded immune exposures were likely present. The donor was CMV seropositive and belonged to the group of 250 to 300 seropositive cohort members. A peripheral blood sample was collected from each donor, and TCR beta sequencing was performed on peripheral blood mononuclear cells. Genomic DNA extraction from the blood cell samples was performed with the Qiagen DNeasy Blood Extraction Kit. Reading the germline V gene (reference sequence) gives CDR1 SEHNR and CDR2 FQNEAQ. V drops 3 bases and J drops 3 bases, leaving 12 bases in between. Counted from cysteine to phenylalanine, this CDR3 has 14 amino acids. The sequence is cut down to CDR3 DNA, 42 bases in frame from base 1.

The sequencing sample was made of PBMCs. The sequence was collected from a man in his forties or fifties in good health and CMV-seropositive. The chain employs TRBV7-9 and TRBJ2-7; the D gene is possibly TRBD1, with 6 bases matching. CDR3 protein: CASSFGGLLYEQYF. In nucleotides, the sequence is TGTGCCAGCAGCTTTGGGGGCCTCCTCTACGAGCAGTACTTC. When the CDR3 is completed using the reference TRBV7-9 and TRBJ2-7 genes on either side, the full variable domain is DTGVSQNPRHKITKRGQNVTFRCDPISEHNRLYWYRQTLGQGPEFLTYFQNEAQLEKSRLLSDRFSAERPKGSFSTLEIQRTEQGDSAMYLCASSFGGLLYEQYFGPGTRLTVT.